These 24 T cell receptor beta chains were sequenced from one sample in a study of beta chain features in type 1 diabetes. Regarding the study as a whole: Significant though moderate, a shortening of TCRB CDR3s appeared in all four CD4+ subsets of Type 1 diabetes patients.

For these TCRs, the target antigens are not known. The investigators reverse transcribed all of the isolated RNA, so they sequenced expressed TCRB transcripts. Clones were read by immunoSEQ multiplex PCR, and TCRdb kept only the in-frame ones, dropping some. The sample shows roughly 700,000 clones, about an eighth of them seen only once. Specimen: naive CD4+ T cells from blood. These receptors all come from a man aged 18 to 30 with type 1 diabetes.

This CDR3 reads CASSVRQGSSPLHF. The CDR3 DNA follows: TGTGCCAGCAGCGTCAGACAGGGCAGTTCACCCCTCCACTTT. The chain carries TRBV9 and TRBJ1-6; 7 nucleotides line up with TRBD1. The CDR3 is made up of 14 amino acids. J was trimmed by 9 bases and V by 2 bases; bases with no gene match: 5. Looked up from germline, CDR1 is SGDLS and CDR2 is YYNGEE. Combining the CDR3 with reference TRBV9 and TRBJ1-6 gives the whole variable domain DSGVTQTPKHLITATGQRVTLRCSPRSGDLSVYWYQQSLDQGLQFLIQYYNGEERAKGNILERFSAQQFPDLHSELNLSSLELGDSALYFCASSVRQGSSPLHFGNGTRLTVT.

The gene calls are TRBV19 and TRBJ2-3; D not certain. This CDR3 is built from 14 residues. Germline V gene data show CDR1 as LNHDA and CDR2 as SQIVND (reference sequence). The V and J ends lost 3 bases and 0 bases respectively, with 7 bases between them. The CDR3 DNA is TGTGCCAGTAGTATCAAACTAAGCACAGATACGCAGTATTTT. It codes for CASSIKLSTDTQYF.

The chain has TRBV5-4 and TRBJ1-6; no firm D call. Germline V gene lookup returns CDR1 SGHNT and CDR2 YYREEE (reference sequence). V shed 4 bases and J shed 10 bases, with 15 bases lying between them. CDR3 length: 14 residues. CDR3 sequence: CASSPSLTQSPLHF. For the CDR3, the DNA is TGTGCCAGCAGCCCGAGCCTTACCCAATCACCCCTCCACTTT. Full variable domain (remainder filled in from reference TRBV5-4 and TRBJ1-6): ETGVTQSPTHLIKTRGQQVTLRCSSQSGHNTVSWYQQALGQGPQFIFQYYREEENGRGNFPPRFSGLQFPNYSSELNVNALELDDSALYLCASSPSLTQSPLHFGNGTRLTVT.

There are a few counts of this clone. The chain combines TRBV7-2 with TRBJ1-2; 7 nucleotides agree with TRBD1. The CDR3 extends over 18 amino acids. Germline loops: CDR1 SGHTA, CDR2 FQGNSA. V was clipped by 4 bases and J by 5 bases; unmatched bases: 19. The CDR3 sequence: CASSSLLQGVPSLYGYTF. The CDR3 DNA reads TGTGCCAGCAGCTCTCTACTTCAGGGGGTCCCGTCCCTTTATGGCTACACCTTC.

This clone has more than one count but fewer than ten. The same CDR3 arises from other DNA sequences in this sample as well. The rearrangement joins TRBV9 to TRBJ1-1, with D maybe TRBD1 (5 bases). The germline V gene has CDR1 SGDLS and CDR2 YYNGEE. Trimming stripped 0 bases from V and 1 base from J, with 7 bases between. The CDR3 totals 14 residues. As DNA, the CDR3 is TGTGCCAGCAGCGTAGTAACAGGGAACACTGAAGCTTTCTTT. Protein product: CASSVVTGNTEAFF.

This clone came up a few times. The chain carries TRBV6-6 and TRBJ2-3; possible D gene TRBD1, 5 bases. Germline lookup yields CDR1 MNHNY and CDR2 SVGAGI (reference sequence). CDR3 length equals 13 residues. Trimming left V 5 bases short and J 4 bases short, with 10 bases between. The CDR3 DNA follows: TGTGCCAGCAGTCAGCAGGGCCCAGATACGCAGTATTTT. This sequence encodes CASSQQGPDTQYF.

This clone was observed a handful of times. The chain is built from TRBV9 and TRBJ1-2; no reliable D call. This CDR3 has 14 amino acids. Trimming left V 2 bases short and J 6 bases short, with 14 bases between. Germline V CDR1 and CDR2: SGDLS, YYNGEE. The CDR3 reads CASSVSPTGDGYTF. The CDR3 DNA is TGTGCCAGCAGCGTGTCCCCTACCGGGGATGGCTACACCTTC.

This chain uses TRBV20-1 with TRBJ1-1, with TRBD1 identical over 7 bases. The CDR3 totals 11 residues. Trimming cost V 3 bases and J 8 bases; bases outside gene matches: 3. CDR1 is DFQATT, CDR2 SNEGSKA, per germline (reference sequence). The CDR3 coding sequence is TGCAGTGCTAGGGGACAGCGAGAAGCTTTCTTT. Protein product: CSARGQREAFF.

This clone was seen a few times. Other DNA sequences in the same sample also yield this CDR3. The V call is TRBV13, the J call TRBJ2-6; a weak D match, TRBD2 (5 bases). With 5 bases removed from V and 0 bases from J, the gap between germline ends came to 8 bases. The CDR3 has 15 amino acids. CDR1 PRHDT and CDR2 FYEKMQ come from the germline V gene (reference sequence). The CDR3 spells CASSLTSSGANVLTF. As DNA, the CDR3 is TGTGCCAGCAGCCTCACTAGCTCTGGGGCCAACGTCCTGACTTTC.

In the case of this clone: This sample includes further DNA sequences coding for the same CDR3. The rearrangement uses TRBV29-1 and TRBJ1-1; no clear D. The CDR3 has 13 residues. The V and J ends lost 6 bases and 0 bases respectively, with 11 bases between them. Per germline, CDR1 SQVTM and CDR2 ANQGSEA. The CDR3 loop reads CSVTGQLNTEAFF. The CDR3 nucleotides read TGCAGCGTCACCGGCCAATTGAACACTGAAGCTTTCTTT.

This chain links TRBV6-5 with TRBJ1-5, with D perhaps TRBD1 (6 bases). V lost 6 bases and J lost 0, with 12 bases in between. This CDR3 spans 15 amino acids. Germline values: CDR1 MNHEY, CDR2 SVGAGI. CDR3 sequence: CASRTQGYSNQPQHF. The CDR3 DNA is TGTGCCAGCAGGACCCAGGGGTATAGCAATCAGCCCCAGCATTTT.

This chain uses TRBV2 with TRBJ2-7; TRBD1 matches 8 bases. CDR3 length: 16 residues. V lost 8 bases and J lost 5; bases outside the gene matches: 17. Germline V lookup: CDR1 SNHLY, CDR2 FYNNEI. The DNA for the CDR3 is TGTGCCAGCCGTCCAGGAGGGGACAGGCCCCTCCACGAGCAGTACTTC. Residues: CASRPGGDRPLHEQYF.

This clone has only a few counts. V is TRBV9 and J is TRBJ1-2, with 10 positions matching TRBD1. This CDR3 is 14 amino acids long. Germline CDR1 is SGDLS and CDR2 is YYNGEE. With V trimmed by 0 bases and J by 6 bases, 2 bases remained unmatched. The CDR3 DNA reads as TGTGCCAGCAGCGTAGCGACAGGGGGCAATGGCTACACCTTC. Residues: CASSVATGGNGYTF.

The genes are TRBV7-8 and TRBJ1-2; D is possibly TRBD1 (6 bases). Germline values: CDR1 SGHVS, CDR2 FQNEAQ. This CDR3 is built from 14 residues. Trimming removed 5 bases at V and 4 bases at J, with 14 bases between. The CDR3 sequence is CASSPSGDPYGYTF. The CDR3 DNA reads TGTGCCAGCAGCCCCTCAGGGGACCCCTATGGCTACACCTTC.

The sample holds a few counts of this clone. The CDR3 sequence is CASSRDSGSGNTIYF. In DNA, the CDR3 is TGTGCCAGCAGCAGGGACAGCGGCTCTGGAAACACCATATATTTT. The chain combines TRBV6-1 with TRBJ1-3, with 7 bases fitting TRBD1. The CDR3 is made up of 15 amino acids. Per the germline V gene, CDR1 is MNHNS and CDR2 is SASEGT. Trimming cost V 6 bases and J 0 bases; bases outside gene matches: 5.

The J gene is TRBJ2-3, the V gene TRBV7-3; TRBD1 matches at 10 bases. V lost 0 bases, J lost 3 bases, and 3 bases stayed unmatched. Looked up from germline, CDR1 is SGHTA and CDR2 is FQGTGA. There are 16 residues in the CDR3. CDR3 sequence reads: CASSLTTDRGTDTQYF. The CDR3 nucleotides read TGTGCCAGCAGCTTAACGACGGACAGGGGGACAGATACGCAGTATTTT.

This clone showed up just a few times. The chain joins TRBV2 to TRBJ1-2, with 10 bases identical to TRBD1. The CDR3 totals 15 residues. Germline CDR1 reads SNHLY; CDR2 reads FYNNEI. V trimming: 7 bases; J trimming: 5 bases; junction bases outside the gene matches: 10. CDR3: CASNRLPGQGYGYTF. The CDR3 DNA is TGTGCCAGCAACAGACTTCCGGGACAGGGGTATGGCTACACCTTC.

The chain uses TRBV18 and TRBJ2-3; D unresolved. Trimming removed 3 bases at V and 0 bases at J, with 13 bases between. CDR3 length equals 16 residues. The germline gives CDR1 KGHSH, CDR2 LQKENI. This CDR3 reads CASSPQQSDSTDTQYF. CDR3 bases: TGTGCCAGCTCACCCCAGCAGTCGGACAGCACAGATACGCAGTATTTT.

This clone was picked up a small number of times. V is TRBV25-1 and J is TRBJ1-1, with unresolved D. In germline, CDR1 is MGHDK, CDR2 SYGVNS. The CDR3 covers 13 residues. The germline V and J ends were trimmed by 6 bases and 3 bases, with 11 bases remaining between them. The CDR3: CASRDLPYTEAFF. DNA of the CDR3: TGTGCCAGCAGGGACTTACCGTACACTGAAGCTTTCTTT.

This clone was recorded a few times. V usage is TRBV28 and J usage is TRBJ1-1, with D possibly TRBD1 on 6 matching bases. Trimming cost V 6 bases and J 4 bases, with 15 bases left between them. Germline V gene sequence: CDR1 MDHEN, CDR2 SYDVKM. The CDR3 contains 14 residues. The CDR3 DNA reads TGTGCCAGCAGGGTGGACAGCGGGAGCACTGAAGCTTTCTTT. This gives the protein CASRVDSGSTEAFF.

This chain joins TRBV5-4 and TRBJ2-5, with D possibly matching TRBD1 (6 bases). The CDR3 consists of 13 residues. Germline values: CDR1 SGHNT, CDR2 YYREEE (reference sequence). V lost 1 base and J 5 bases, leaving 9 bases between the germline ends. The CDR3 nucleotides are TGTGCCAGCAGCTTGTCAGGGGCGGAGACCCAGTACTTC. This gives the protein CASSLSGAETQYF.

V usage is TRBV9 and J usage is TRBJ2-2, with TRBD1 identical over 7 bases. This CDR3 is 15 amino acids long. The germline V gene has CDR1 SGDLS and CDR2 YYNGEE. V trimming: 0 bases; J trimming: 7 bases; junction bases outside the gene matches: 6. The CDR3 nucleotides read TGTGCCAGCAGCGTAGGAGGGGGCCCTCACGGGGAGCTGTTTTTT. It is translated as CASSVGGGPHGELFF. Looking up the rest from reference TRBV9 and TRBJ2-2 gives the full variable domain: DSGVTQTPKHLITATGQRVTLRCSPRSGDLSVYWYQQSLDQGLQFLIQYYNGEERAKGNILERFSAQQFPDLHSELNLSSLELGDSALYFCASSVGGGPHGELFFGEGSRLTVL.

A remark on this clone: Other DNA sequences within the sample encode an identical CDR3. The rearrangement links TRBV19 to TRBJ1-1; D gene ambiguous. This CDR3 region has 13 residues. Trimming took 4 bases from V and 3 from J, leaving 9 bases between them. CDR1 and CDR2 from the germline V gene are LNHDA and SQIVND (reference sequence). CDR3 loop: CASSTDRDTEAFF. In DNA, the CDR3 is TGTGCCAGTAGTACCGACCGGGACACTGAAGCTTTCTTT.

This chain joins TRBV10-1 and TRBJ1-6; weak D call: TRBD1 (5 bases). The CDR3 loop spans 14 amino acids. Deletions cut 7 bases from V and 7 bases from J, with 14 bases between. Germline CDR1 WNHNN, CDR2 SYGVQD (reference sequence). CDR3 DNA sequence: TGCGCCAGCAAGGATGGCAGGGAGAATTCACCCCTCCACTTT. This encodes CASKDGRENSPLHF.